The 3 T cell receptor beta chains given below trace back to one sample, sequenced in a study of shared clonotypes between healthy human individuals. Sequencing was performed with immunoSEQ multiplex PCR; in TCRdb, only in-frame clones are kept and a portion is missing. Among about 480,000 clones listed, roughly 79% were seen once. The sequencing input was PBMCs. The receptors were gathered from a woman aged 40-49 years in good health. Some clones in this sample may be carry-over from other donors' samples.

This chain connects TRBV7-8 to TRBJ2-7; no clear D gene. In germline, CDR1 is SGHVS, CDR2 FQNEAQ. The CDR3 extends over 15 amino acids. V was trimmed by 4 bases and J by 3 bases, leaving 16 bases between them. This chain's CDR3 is CASSSRRWGSYEQYF. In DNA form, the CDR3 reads TGTGCCAGCAGCTCAAGGAGATGGGGTAGCTACGAGCAGTACTTC.

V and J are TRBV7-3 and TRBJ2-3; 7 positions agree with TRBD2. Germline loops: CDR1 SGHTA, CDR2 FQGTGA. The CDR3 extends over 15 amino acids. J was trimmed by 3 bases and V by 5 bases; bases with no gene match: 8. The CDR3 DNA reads TGTGCCAGCAGCCCCCAGAGCGGGAAGACAGATACGCAGTATTTT. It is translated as CASSPQSGKTDTQYF.

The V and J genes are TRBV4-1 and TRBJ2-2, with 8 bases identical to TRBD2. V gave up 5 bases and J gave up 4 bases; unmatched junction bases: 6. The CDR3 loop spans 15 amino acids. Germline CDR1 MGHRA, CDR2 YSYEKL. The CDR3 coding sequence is TGCGCCAGCAGCTCCGGGACTAGTCTCACCGGGGAGCTGTTTTTT. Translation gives CASSSGTSLTGELFF.